This TCR beta chain was recovered during a study of T cell changes during pregnancy in multiple sclerosis. The trim removed 3 bases at V and 6 bases at J, leaving 4 bases unmatched. Germline values: CDR1 MNHEY, CDR2 SVGAGI. The CDR3 is 16 residues long. With respect to this clone: Within the sample, other DNA sequences also encode this same CDR3.

TCRdb keeps only in-frame clones here, not all; method: immunoSEQ multiplex PCR. The repertoire holds about 30,000 clones, with 89% as singletons. The TCR was taken from a female donor with multiple sclerosis, enrolled in a pregnancy study. V and J are TRBV6-5 and TRBJ2-1; 14 nucleotides match TRBD2. The sequenced sample was CD8+ T cells from peripheral blood mononuclear cells, obtained in the second trimester of pregnancy. The CDR3, as DNA: TGTGCCAGCAGTTATACCGGACTAGCGGGGGGCAATGAGCAGTTCTTC. Its translation is CASSYTGLAGGNEQFF.